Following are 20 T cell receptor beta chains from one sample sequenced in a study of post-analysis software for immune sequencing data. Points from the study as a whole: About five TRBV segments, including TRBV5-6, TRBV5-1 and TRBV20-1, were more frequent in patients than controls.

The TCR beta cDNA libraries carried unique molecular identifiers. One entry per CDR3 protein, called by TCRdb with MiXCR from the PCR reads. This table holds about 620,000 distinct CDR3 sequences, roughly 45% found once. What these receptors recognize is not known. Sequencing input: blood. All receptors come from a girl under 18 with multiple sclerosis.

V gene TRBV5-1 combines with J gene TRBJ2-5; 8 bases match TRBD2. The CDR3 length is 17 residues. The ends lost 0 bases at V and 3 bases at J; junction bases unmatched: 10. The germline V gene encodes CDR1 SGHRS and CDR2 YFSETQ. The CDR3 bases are TGCGCCAGCAGCTTGGAAATCGTCGGGGGGGCGGAAGAGACCCAGTACTTC. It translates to CASSLEIVGGAEETQYF.

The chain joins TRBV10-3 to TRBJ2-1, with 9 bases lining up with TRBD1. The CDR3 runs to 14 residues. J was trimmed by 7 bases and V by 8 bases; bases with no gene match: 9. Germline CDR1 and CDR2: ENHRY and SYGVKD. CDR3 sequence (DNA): TGTGCCATCGGCAGGACAGGGGCCAAAAATGAGCAGTTCTTC. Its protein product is CAIGRTGAKNEQFF.

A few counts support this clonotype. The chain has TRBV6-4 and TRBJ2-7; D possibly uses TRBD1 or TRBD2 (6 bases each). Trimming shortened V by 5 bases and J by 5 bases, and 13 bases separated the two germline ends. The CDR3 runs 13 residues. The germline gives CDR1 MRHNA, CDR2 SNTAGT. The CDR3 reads CASSQHRGDEQYF. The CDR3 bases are TGTGCCAGCAGTCAACATAGGGGGGACGAGCAGTACTTC.

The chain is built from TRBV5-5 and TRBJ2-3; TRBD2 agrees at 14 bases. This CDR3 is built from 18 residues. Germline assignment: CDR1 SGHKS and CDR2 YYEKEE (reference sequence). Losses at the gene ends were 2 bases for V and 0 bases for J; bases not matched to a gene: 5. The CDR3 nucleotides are TGTGCCAGCAGCTTCAGACTAGCGGGAGGGTCGAGCACAGATACGCAGTATTTT. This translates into CASSFRLAGGSSTDTQYF.

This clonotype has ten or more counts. CDR3 residues: CASSRRYRDDYGYTF. The DNA of the CDR3 is TGTGCCAGCAGCCGGCGCTACAGGGATGACTATGGCTACACCTTC. The chain carries TRBV3-1 and TRBJ1-2; D might be TRBD1 (6 bases). Trimming took off 4 bases at V and 3 bases at J, with 15 bases between the two ends. CDR1 LGHDT and CDR2 YNNKEL come from the germline V gene (reference sequence). CDR3 length equals 15 residues. Based on the CDR3 plus reference TRBV3-1 and TRBJ1-2, the full variable domain is DTAVSQTPKYLVTQMGNDKSIKCEQNLGHDTMYWYKQDSKKFLKIMFSYNNKELIINETVPNRFSPKSPDKAHLNLHINSLELGDSAVYFCASSRRYRDDYGYTFGSGTRLTVV.

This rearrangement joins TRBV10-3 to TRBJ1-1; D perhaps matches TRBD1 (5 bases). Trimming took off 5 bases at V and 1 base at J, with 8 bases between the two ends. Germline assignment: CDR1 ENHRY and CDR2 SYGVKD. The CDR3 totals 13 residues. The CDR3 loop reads CAISTRANTEAFF. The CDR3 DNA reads TGTGCCATCAGTACCAGGGCGAACACTGAAGCTTTCTTT.

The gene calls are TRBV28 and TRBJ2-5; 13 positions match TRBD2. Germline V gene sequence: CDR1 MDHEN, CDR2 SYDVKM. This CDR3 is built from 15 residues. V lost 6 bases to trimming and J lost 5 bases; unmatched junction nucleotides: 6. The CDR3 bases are TGTGCCAGCAGCCGGACTAGCGGGAGTGGGGAGACCCAGTACTTC. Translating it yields CASSRTSGSGETQYF.

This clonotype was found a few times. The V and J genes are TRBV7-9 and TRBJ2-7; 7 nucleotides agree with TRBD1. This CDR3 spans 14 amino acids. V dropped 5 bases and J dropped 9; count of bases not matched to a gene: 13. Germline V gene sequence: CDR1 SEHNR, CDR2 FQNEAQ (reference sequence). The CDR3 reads CASSPTGALIAQYF. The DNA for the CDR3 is TGTGCCAGCAGCCCCACAGGGGCCCTCATAGCGCAGTACTTC.

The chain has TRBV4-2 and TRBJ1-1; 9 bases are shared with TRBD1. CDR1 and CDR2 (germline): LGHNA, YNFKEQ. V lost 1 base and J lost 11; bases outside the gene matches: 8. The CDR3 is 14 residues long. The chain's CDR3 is CASSQGGQGVRAFF. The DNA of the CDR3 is TGTGCCAGCAGCCAAGGGGGACAGGGTGTACGGGCTTTCTTT.

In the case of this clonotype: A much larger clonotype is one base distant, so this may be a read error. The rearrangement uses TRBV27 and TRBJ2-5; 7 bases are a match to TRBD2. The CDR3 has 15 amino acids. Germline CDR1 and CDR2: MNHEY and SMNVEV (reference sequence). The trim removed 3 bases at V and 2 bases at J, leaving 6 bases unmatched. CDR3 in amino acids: CASSLGGSVQETQYF. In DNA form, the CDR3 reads TGTGCCAGCAGTTTGGGCGGGAGCGTTCAAGAGACCCAGTACTTC.

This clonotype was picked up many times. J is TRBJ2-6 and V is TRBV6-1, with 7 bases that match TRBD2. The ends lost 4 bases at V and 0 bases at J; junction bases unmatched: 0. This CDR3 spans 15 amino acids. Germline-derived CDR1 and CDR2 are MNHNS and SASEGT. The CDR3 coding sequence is TGTGCCAGCAGTGGGACTAGCTCTGGGGCCAACGTCCTGACTTTC. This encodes CASSGTSSGANVLTF.

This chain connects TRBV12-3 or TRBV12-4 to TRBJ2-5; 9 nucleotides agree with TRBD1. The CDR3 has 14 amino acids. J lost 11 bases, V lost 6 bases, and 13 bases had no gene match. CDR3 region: CASSATPGQGGQYF. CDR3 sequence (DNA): TGTGCCAGCAGCGCTACTCCGGGACAGGGAGGGCAGTACTTC.

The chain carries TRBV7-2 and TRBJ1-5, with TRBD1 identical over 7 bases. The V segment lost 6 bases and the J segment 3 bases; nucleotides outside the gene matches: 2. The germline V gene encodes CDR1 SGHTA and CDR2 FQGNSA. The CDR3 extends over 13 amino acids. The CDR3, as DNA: TGTGCCAGCAGAGGACAGGTCAATCAGCCCCAGCATTTT. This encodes CASRGQVNQPQHF.

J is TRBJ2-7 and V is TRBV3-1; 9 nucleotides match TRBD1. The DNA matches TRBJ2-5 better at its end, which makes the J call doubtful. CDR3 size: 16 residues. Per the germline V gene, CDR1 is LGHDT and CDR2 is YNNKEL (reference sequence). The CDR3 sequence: CASSQSGTGGGGTQYF. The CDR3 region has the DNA TGTGCCAGCAGCCAGTCGGGAACAGGGGGCGGAGGGACCCAGTACTTC.

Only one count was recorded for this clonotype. The CDR3 sequence: CASSRGDTRYEQYF. In DNA, the CDR3 is TGTGCCAGCAGCCGGGGGGACACCCGTTACGAGCAGTACTTC. The genes are TRBV7-8 and TRBJ2-7; a possible D gene is TRBD2 (7 bases). The V and J ends lost 5 bases and 4 bases respectively, with 15 bases between them. The CDR3 is 14 residues long. From germline, CDR1 is SGHVS and CDR2 FQNEAQ.

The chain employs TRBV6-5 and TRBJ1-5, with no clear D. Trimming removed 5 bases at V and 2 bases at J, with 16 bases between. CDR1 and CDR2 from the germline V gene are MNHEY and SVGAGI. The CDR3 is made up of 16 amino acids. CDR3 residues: CASSHRTDLGNQPQHF. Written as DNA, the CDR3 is TGTGCCAGCAGTCACCGGACCGACCTAGGCAATCAGCCCCAGCATTTT.

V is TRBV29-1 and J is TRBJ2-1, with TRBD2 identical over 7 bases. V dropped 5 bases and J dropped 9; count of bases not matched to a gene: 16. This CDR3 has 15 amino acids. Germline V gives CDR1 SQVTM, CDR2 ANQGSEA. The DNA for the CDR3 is TGCAGCGTTTCCCTCTCCCAGCGGGAAAAGAGTGAGCAGTTCTTC. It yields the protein CSVSLSQREKSEQFF.

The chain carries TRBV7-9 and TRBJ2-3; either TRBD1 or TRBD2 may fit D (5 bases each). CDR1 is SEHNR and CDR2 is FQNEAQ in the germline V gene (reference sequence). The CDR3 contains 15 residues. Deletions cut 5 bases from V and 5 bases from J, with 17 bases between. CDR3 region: CASSLQGAGGDTQYF. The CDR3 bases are TGTGCCAGCAGCCTTCAGGGCGCAGGAGGAGATACGCAGTATTTT.

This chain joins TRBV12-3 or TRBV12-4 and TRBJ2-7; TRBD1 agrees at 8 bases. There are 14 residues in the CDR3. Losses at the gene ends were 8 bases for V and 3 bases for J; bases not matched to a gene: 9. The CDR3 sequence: CASGEDRAFYEQYF. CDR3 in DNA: TGTGCCAGCGGGGAGGACAGGGCGTTCTACGAGCAGTACTTC.

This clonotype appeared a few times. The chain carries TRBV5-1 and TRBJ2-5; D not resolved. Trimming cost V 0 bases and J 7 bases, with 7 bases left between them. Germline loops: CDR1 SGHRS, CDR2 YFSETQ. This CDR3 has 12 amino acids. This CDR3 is CASSLDPRTQYF. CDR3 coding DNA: TGCGCCAGCAGCTTGGATCCGAGGACCCAGTACTTC.